The 30 T cell receptor beta chains presented below share a single source sample, sequenced in a study of graft-versus-host responses after intestinal transplantation. The protocol was immunoSEQ multiplex PCR, while the TCRdb copy is restricted to in-frame clones and leaves out a portion. The sample has fewer than 20,000 clones, approximately 33% seen once; the top ten hold about 3.5%. This specimen consisted of alloreactive CD4+ T cells from a mixed lymphocyte reaction culture, obtained before intestinal transplant. This sample's subset: CFSE-low proliferating T cells sorted from roughly six-day pre-transplant mixed lymphocyte reaction (GvH or HvG direction). These receptors originate from a human patient who received an intestinal transplant.

This clone was seen a few times. J is TRBJ2-3 and V is TRBV6-6; D call uncertain. The germline V gene has CDR1 MNHNY and CDR2 SVGAGI (reference sequence). The CDR3 totals 12 residues. V was cut by 6 bases and J by 0 bases, with 4 bases left in between. CDR3 sequence (DNA): TGTGCCAGCAGCCAAAGCACAGATACGCAGTATTTT. This sequence encodes CASSQSTDTQYF.

This clone was recorded only once. The junction shows a germline mismatch at one end, possibly a read error. The chain uses TRBV6-6 and TRBJ1-6; D not resolved. Germline CDR1 and CDR2: MNHNY and SVGAGI (reference sequence). The CDR3 spans 13 residues. CDR3 residues: CASSYSWGGLLHF. The CDR3 bases are TGTGCCAGCAGCTACTCCTGGGGAGGACTCCTCCACTTT.

In its sample, this clone was seen a few times. The chain couples TRBV9 to TRBJ1-2; D remains ambiguous. The CDR3 sequence is 14 residues long. Trimming shortened V by 1 base and J by 2 bases, and 9 bases separated the two germline ends. Germline CDR1 SGDLS, CDR2 YYNGEE. Here the CDR3 reads CASSVSRGNYGYTF. The CDR3 DNA sequence: TGTGCCAGCAGCGTAAGTCGGGGAAACTATGGCTACACCTTC.

The CDR3 coding sequence is TGTGCCAGCACAGGACTAGCGAACACCGGGGAGCTGTTTTTT. This gives the protein CASTGLANTGELFF. The chain links TRBV6-1 to TRBJ2-2; 7 nucleotides line up with TRBD2. This CDR3 contains 14 residues. CDR1 and CDR2 from the germline V gene are MNHNS and SASEGT. The V and J ends lost 7 bases and 0 bases, in that order; junction bases with no gene match: 2.

This clone has only one observation. The chain combines TRBV13 with TRBJ2-6; no clear D gene. Germline V CDR1 and CDR2: PRHDT, FYEKMQ (reference sequence). The V end was cut by 5 bases, the J end by 2 bases, with 10 bases between. This CDR3 region has 15 residues. The CDR3 bases are TGTGCCAGCAGCCCCAGATATACTGGGGCCAACGTCCTGACTTTC. Translating it yields CASSPRYTGANVLTF.

The chain carries TRBV11-3 and TRBJ1-3; no reliable D call. Germline loops: CDR1 SGHNT, CDR2 YENEEA. Trimming removed 2 bases from V and 5 bases from J, with 13 bases in between. CDR3 size: 15 residues. The CDR3 protein is CASSLLSTQRNTIYF. DNA of the CDR3: TGTGCCAGCAGCTTACTATCGACACAGCGAAACACCATATATTTT. The full variable domain, in which reference TRBV11-3 and TRBJ1-3 provide the parts outside the CDR3, is EAGVVQSPRYKIIEKKQPVAFWCNPISGHNTLYWYLQNLGQGPELLIRYENEEAVDDSQLPKDRFSAERLKGVDSTLKIQPAELGDSAVYLCASSLLSTQRNTIYFGEGSWLTVV.

This chain connects TRBV2 to TRBJ2-3; 8 bases fit TRBD2. V dropped 5 bases and J dropped 6; count of bases not matched to a gene: 13. CDR1 is SNHLY and CDR2 is FYNNEI in the germline V gene. This CDR3 region has 16 residues. CDR3 amino acids: CASSRSGGRSSDTQYF. The CDR3 nucleotides read TGTGCCAGCAGTCGGTCTGGCGGGAGGTCCTCGGATACGCAGTATTTT.

The J gene is TRBJ1-1, the V gene TRBV5-4; 7 bases match TRBD1. J gave up 7 bases and V 3 bases, and 15 bases lay outside the gene matches. Germline V lookup: CDR1 SGHNT, CDR2 YYREEE (reference sequence). The length of the CDR3 is 16 residues. The CDR3 spells CASSSILQGRVDEAFF. The DNA for the CDR3 is TGTGCCAGCAGCTCCATTTTACAGGGGAGGGTAGATGAAGCTTTCTTT.

The genes are TRBV11-3 and TRBJ2-1; 7 bases line up with TRBD2. J lost 3 bases, V lost 6 bases, and 11 bases had no gene match. CDR3 size: 16 residues. The germline V gene has CDR1 SGHNT and CDR2 YENEEA. The CDR3 sequence: CASRLSLTSDYNEQFF. For the CDR3, the DNA is TGTGCCAGCAGATTATCTTTAACTAGCGACTACAATGAGCAGTTCTTC.

This sequence joins TRBV29-1 and TRBJ2-3; TRBD1 matches 8 bases. From germline, CDR1 is SQVTM and CDR2 ANQGSEA. Losses at the gene ends were 4 bases for V and 1 base for J; bases not matched to a gene: 7. The length of the CDR3 is 15 residues. The CDR3 bases are TGCAGCGTTGTAGTCAGGGGGCAAGGCACAGATACGCAGTATTTT. Protein product: CSVVVRGQGTDTQYF.

This clone was seen more than once but under ten times. The rearrangement uses TRBV4-1 and TRBJ2-2; 11 nucleotides agree with TRBD2. Germline V gene data show CDR1 as MGHRA and CDR2 as YSYEKL. J gave up 7 bases and V 3 bases, and 7 bases lay outside the gene matches. This CDR3 is 16 amino acids long. CDR3 nucleotide sequence: TGCGCCAGCAGCCAGGATAGCGGGAGGGCATTCGGGGAGCTGTTTTTT. Protein product: CASSQDSGRAFGELFF.

This clone was counted once. The V call is TRBV15, the J call TRBJ1-1, with D unclear. This CDR3 region has 14 residues. Looked up from germline, CDR1 is LNHNV and CDR2 is YYDKDF (reference sequence). With 1 base removed from V and 1 base from J, the gap between germline ends came to 7 bases. The CDR3 nucleotides are TGTGCCACCAGCAGAGTTGCAGCGAACACTGAAGCTTTCTTT. It is translated as CATSRVAANTEAFF. Full variable domain (outside the CDR3, taken from reference TRBV15 and TRBJ1-1): DAMVIQNPRYQVTQFGKPVTLSCSQTLNHNVMYWYQQKSSQAPKLLFHYYDKDFNNEADTPDNFQSRRPNTSFCFLDIRSPGLGDTAMYLCATSRVAANTEAFFGQGTRLTVV.

CDR3 amino acids: CASRRQETQYF. In nucleotides, the CDR3 is TGTGCCAGCAGGCGGCAAGAGACCCAGTACTTC. The chain uses TRBV6-6 and TRBJ2-5; D unclear. The CDR3 sequence is 11 residues long. Germline lookup yields CDR1 MNHNY and CDR2 SVGAGI (reference sequence). With 6 bases removed from V and 2 bases from J, the gap between germline ends came to 4 bases.

This clone was picked up a small number of times. The rearrangement uses TRBV28 and TRBJ2-6; no reliable D call. The CDR3 covers 14 residues. Germline CDR1 is MDHEN and CDR2 is SYDVKM. The V and J ends lost 6 bases and 0 bases respectively, with 6 bases between them. The CDR3 sequence is CASRGSSGANVLTF. In DNA form, the CDR3 reads TGTGCCAGCAGAGGAAGCTCTGGGGCCAACGTCCTGACTTTC.

This clone was seen more than once but under ten times. This chain joins TRBV6-5 and TRBJ1-1; TRBD1 might be the D (6 bases). Germline CDR1 is MNHEY and CDR2 is SVGAGI. V was cut by 5 bases and J by 9 bases, with 10 bases left in between. This CDR3 spans 11 amino acids. For the CDR3, the DNA is TGTGCCAGCAGTAACAGGGCCAAAGCTTTCTTT. This sequence encodes CASSNRAKAFF.

This clone was observed a handful of times. V and J are TRBV19 and TRBJ1-4; no reliable D call. The germline CDR1 and CDR2 sequences are LNHDA and SQIVND (reference sequence). The CDR3 is 15 amino acids. Trimming removed 5 bases at V and 0 bases at J, with 10 bases between. CDR3 protein: CASSWSGTTNEKLFF. The CDR3 DNA reads TGTGCCAGTAGTTGGTCAGGAACAACTAATGAAAAACTGTTTTTT.

This clone was seen more than once but under ten times. The chain couples TRBV2 to TRBJ2-7; D unclear. Germline-derived CDR1 and CDR2 are SNHLY and FYNNEI. V lost 4 bases and J 9 bases, leaving 10 bases between the germline ends. This CDR3 has 11 amino acids. As DNA, the CDR3 is TGTGCCAGCAGTGGGTTACGCAGGCAGTACTTC. Protein: CASSGLRRQYF.

This clone occurred a few times. The chain employs TRBV5-3 and TRBJ1-1; D gene uncertain. TRBV5-3 is recorded as an ORF, its role being uncertain. The V end lost 4 bases, the J end lost 1 base, and 11 bases lay between the germline ends. The CDR3 covers 14 residues. In DNA form, the CDR3 reads TGTGCCAGAAGCGTTAGGAATGAGAACACTGAAGCTTTCTTT. Translated, it gives CARSVRNENTEAFF.

This clone turned up a few times. The chain combines TRBV5-3 with TRBJ2-3, with D possibly matching TRBD1 (5 bases). TRBV5-3 is recorded as an ORF, its role being uncertain. The CDR3 spans 15 residues. Trimming removed 8 bases at V and 2 bases at J, with 18 bases between. As DNA, the CDR3 is TGTGCCAGCAGCCAAGGGAACAGGTTCACAGATACGCAGTATTTT. This gives the protein CASSQGNRFTDTQYF.

The chain couples TRBV6-7 to TRBJ2-5; D may be TRBD2 (6 bases). Being an ORF, TRBV6-7 has a function that is uncertain. This CDR3 contains 17 residues. V was clipped by 7 bases and J by 4 bases, with 25 bases between them. The CDR3 DNA follows: TGTGCCAGCACCAACATTAGGCGGGACCCTAGGGGAGAGACCCAGTACTTC. The encoded protein is CASTNIRRDPRGETQYF.

This chain joins TRBV6-5 and TRBJ2-7; tentative D call: TRBD1 (6 bases). Trimming pared 5 bases from V and 1 base from J, leaving 12 bases between. The V gene's germline CDR1 is MNHEY and CDR2 SVGAGI. The CDR3 spans 14 residues. CDR3 sequence reads: CASSQQGKSYEQYF. CDR3 coding DNA: TGTGCCAGCAGTCAACAGGGAAAGTCCTACGAGCAGTACTTC.

This clone was seen more than once but under ten times. The chain is built from TRBV6-1 and TRBJ2-7, with D perhaps TRBD1 or TRBD2 (6 bases each). V dropped 7 bases and J dropped 2 bases, with 15 bases sitting between them. This CDR3 spans 14 amino acids. Germline V lookup: CDR1 MNHNS, CDR2 SASEGT. CDR3 in DNA: TGTGCCAGCAAGAGGGGGGAGATCGCCTACGAGCAGTACTTC. As protein: CASKRGEIAYEQYF.

This clone came up a few times. The rearrangement uses TRBV6-1 and TRBJ1-6, with unresolved D. Germline CDR1 is MNHNS and CDR2 is SASEGT. The V end lost 5 bases, the J end lost 9 bases, and 8 bases lay between the germline ends. The CDR3 has 12 amino acids. The DNA for the CDR3 is TGTGCCAGCAGTTTAGGGTTTTCACCCCTCCACTTT. Encoded protein: CASSLGFSPLHF.

The sample holds a few counts of this clone. V usage is TRBV30 and J usage is TRBJ2-3; 10 bases align to TRBD2. J was trimmed by 9 bases and V by 5 bases; bases with no gene match: 8. The CDR3 runs to 13 residues. The V gene's germline CDR1 is GTSNPN and CDR2 SVGIG (reference sequence). For the CDR3, the DNA is TGTGCCTGGGCGACTAGCGGGTATGAAACGCAGTATTTT. Amino acids: CAWATSGYETQYF.

This clone rates as medium-sized (0.01 to 0.1%). V gene TRBV19 combines with J gene TRBJ1-6; weak D call: TRBD1 (5 bases). Trimming removed 5 bases at V and 9 bases at J, with 17 bases between. The CDR3 is 15 residues long. Germline lookup yields CDR1 LNHDA and CDR2 SQIVND (reference sequence). CDR3 region: CASSRGEGSISPLHF. CDR3 DNA: TGTGCCAGTAGTCGGGGGGAGGGTTCGATTTCACCCCTCCACTTT.

This clone was found a few times. The rearrangement joins TRBV4-2 to TRBJ2-3; 7 nucleotides align to TRBD2. With 0 bases clipped from V and 0 bases from J, the junction kept 9 bases outside the gene matches. The CDR3 is 18 amino acids. CDR1 and CDR2 from the germline V gene are LGHNA and YNFKEQ. The CDR3, as DNA: TGTGCCAGCAGCCAAGACCCCGCAGCGGGGCCTAGCACAGATACGCAGTATTTT. Amino acids: CASSQDPAAGPSTDTQYF.

The rearrangement links TRBV6-1 to TRBJ1-1; 10 bases align to TRBD1. There are 14 residues in the CDR3. Trimming cost V 6 bases and J 5 bases; bases outside gene matches: 6. The germline gives CDR1 MNHNS, CDR2 SASEGT. CDR3 DNA sequence: TGTGCCAGCAGCTCAGACAGGGGGCGGACTGAAGCTTTCTTT. Translation gives CASSSDRGRTEAFF.

This clone showed up just a few times. This may be a read error: a much more frequent sequence differs by one nucleotide. This chain joins TRBV11-1 and TRBJ1-6; D is ambiguous. The CDR3 is 14 amino acids. V lost 5 bases and J lost 3, with 8 bases in between. The germline V gene has CDR1 SGHAT and CDR2 FQDESV (reference sequence). CDR3 sequence: CASSPGNYNSPLHF. The CDR3 bases are TGTGCCAGCAGCCCCGGGAACTATAATTCACCCCTCCACTTT.

Only a few counts were recorded for this clone. The rearrangement joins TRBV9 to TRBJ1-1, with D unclear. Per germline, CDR1 SGDLS and CDR2 YYNGEE. Trimming removed 0 bases from V and 7 bases from J, with 19 bases in between. The CDR3 loop spans 16 amino acids. For the CDR3, the DNA is TGTGCCAGCAGCGTAGCCCAACACCTCTCGGGGAATGAAGCTTTCTTT. Translating gives CASSVAQHLSGNEAFF.

The chain joins TRBV4-1 to TRBJ2-7; TRBD2 might be the D (6 bases). Trimming removed 3 bases at V and 5 bases at J, with 17 bases between. CDR1 MGHRA and CDR2 YSYEKL come from the germline V gene. This CDR3 contains 15 residues. CDR3: CASSQLPGGGDEQYF. As DNA, the CDR3 is TGCGCCAGCAGCCAGCTTCCCGGAGGCGGGGACGAGCAGTACTTC.